The 16 T cell receptor beta chains in this list originate from one sample, sequenced in a study of a mutant IDH1 vaccine in newly diagnosed glioma (dated by TCRdb to the early 2020s). Library prep was done by the immunoSEQ multiplex PCR assay. TCRdb's version of the immuneACCESS table is confined to in-frame rearrangements and falls short of the full clone set. An unresolved V gene accounts for under half of the shortfall where checked; the remainder is of unknown origin. In this sample the table shows about 45,000 clones, over 80% of which occur a single time. The top ten hold 2.3% of the sample. Their antigens are not known. Sample time point, as interpreted from the label and publication: week 35, safety follow-up. A 20-mer mutant IDH1 peptide at 300 micrograms in Montanide made up each vaccine dose, which was injected subcutaneously together with topical imiquimod. The sample consisted of PBMCs, taken from a glioma patient whose treatment included an IDH1 peptide vaccine. Receptors were obtained from a man in his fifties or sixties with glioma.

The chain employs TRBV5-4 and TRBJ1-1; 7 bases agree with TRBD1. Germline CDR1 SGHNT, CDR2 YYREEE (reference sequence). The CDR3 covers 15 residues. V gave up 1 base and J gave up 0 bases; unmatched junction bases: 3. The CDR3 loop reads CASSLTGQMNTEAFF. The CDR3 region has the DNA TGTGCCAGCAGCTTGACGGGACAGATGAACACTGAAGCTTTCTTT.

This chain uses TRBV28 with TRBJ1-1; TRBD1 agrees at 7 bases. Unmatched junction bases numbered 6, after V lost 7 bases and J lost 4 bases. The CDR3 has 13 amino acids. The V gene's germline CDR1 is MDHEN and CDR2 SYDVKM. The CDR3 bases are TGTGCCAGCAAGGGGGCTCAGGGCACTGAAGCTTTCTTT. It translates to CASKGAQGTEAFF.

The chain carries TRBV29-1 and TRBJ2-5, with 8 positions matching TRBD2. The CDR3 runs to 11 residues. V was clipped by 6 bases and J by 11 bases; unmatched bases: 8. The germline V gene encodes CDR1 SQVTM and CDR2 ANQGSEA. The DNA of the CDR3 is TGCAGCGTCGGGAGCGGGGGTGTTCAGTACTTC. Translation gives CSVGSGGVQYF.

The CDR3 DNA follows: TGTGCCAGCAGCTTAGGGACAGGGTTCTACAATGAGCAGTTCTTC. Translation: CASSLGTGFYNEQFF. The chain recombines TRBV7-3 with TRBJ2-1, with TRBD1 identical over 9 bases. The CDR3 runs to 15 residues. V lost 2 bases, J lost 3 bases, and 2 bases stayed unmatched. Germline-derived CDR1 and CDR2 are SGHTA and FQGTGA.

The chain carries TRBV4-2 and TRBJ1-1; D unclear. Germline CDR1 and CDR2: LGHNA and YNFKEQ. Trimming left V 0 bases short and J 0 bases short, with 17 bases between. The CDR3 loop spans 18 amino acids. The CDR3 protein is CASSQDGQATGMNTEAFF. The CDR3 nucleotides read TGTGCCAGCAGCCAAGATGGGCAGGCCACTGGAATGAACACTGAAGCTTTCTTT.

The chain uses TRBV10-3 and TRBJ2-7; 8 bases agree with TRBD1. Per the germline V gene, CDR1 is ENHRY and CDR2 is SYGVKD. Trimming cost V 6 bases and J 0 bases; bases outside gene matches: 19. CDR3 size: 19 residues. CDR3: CAIRNSRGHGPTSSYEQYF. Written as DNA, the CDR3 is TGTGCCATCAGGAATTCCAGGGGGCACGGCCCCACTAGCTCCTACGAGCAGTACTTC.

The chain has TRBV28 and TRBJ2-6; D is uncertain. Germline lookup yields CDR1 MDHEN and CDR2 SYDVKM. The CDR3 is made up of 17 amino acids. Trimming stripped 1 base from V and 2 bases from J, with 12 bases between. CDR3 loop: CASSLFSLSPGANVLTF. CDR3 sequence (DNA): TGTGCCAGCAGTTTATTCAGCCTGAGCCCTGGGGCCAACGTCCTGACTTTC.

The V call is TRBV19, the J call TRBJ2-2; 7 positions match TRBD2. The CDR3 consists of 15 residues. The ends lost 9 bases at V and 3 bases at J; junction bases unmatched: 10. CDR1 is LNHDA and CDR2 is SQIVND in the germline V gene (reference sequence). The DNA of the CDR3 is TGTGCCAGCTCTAGGGCGGGAGAGTACACCGGGGAGCTGTTTTTT. Its protein product is CASSRAGEYTGELFF.

The chain links TRBV28 to TRBJ1-1; D remains ambiguous. In germline, CDR1 is MDHEN, CDR2 SYDVKM. This CDR3 comprises 12 residues. The V end lost 5 bases, the J end lost 4 bases, and 8 bases lay between the germline ends. Here the CDR3 DNA reads TGTGCCAGCAGTACCCTCCTCACTGAAGCTTTCTTT. This sequence encodes CASSTLLTEAFF.

The V call is TRBV28, the J call TRBJ2-7; D might be TRBD1 or TRBD2, each matching 5 bases. Trimming stripped 6 bases from V and 10 bases from J, with 13 bases between. CDR1 and CDR2 from the germline V gene are MDHEN and SYDVKM. The CDR3 has 11 amino acids. CDR3 coding DNA: TGTGCCAGCAGCCTGGGGACGGAACAGTACTTC. Translated: CASSLGTEQYF.

This clone was picked up a small number of times. The V gene is TRBV5-5, the J gene TRBJ2-5, with a possible D match to TRBD1 (5 bases). The germline V gene encodes CDR1 SGHKS and CDR2 YYEKEE (reference sequence). Trimming left V 6 bases short and J 2 bases short, with 14 bases between. The CDR3 runs to 14 residues. DNA of the CDR3: TGTGCCAGCACCCTGGTGCAGGGACAAGAGACCCAGTACTTC. Protein sequence: CASTLVQGQETQYF. The full variable domain, completed using reference TRBV5-5 and TRBJ2-5, is DAGVTQSPTHLIKTRGQQVTLRCSPISGHKSVSWYQQVLGQGPQFIFQYYEKEERGRGNFPDRFSARQFPNYSSELNVNALLLGDSALYLCASTLVQGQETQYFGPGTRLLVL.

The chain has TRBV5-1 and TRBJ2-1, with TRBD2 identical over 10 bases. The ends lost 0 bases at V and 3 bases at J; junction bases unmatched: 3. The CDR3 is 16 residues long. Germline V gene sequence: CDR1 SGHRS, CDR2 YFSETQ. The CDR3 coding sequence is TGCGCCAGCAGCTTGGGCGGGACTAGCGACTACAATGAGCAGTTCTTC. The encoded protein is CASSLGGTSDYNEQFF. Filled out from reference TRBV5-1 and TRBJ2-1, the complete variable domain reads KAGVTQTPRYLIKTRGQQVTLSCSPISGHRSVSWYQQTPGQGLQFLFEYFSETQRNKGNFPGRFSGRQFSNSRSEMNVSTLELGDSALYLCASSLGGTSDYNEQFFGPGTRLTVL.

The chain recombines TRBV10-1 with TRBJ1-6, with D tentatively TRBD1 (6 bases). The germline V and J ends were trimmed by 5 bases and 9 bases, with 14 bases remaining between them. The germline V gene has CDR1 WNHNN and CDR2 SYGVQD (reference sequence). The CDR3 runs 14 residues. For the CDR3, the DNA is TGCGCCAGCAGTACCGGGACATTCGGTTCACCCCTCCACTTT. Protein sequence: CASSTGTFGSPLHF.

The chain employs TRBV6-4 and TRBJ1-4, with D possibly TRBD1 on 5 matching bases. This CDR3 has 16 residues. Germline-derived CDR1 and CDR2 are MRHNA and SNTAGT. V was pared by 6 bases and J by 4 bases, with 18 bases between. The CDR3 region is CASRLARGRINEKLFF. CDR3 nucleotides: TGTGCCAGCAGGTTAGCCCGGGGACGGATTAATGAAAAACTGTTTTTT.

This clone was recorded once. The genes are TRBV5-1 and TRBJ2-5; TRBD2 might be the D (6 bases). This CDR3 contains 15 residues. Germline CDR1 reads SGHRS; CDR2 reads YFSETQ. Trimming stripped 6 bases from V and 5 bases from J, with 20 bases between. The CDR3 nucleotides are TGCGCCAGCAACGACGGGAGTGGGGTGTGGGAGACCCAGTACTTC. Protein sequence: CASNDGSGVWETQYF.

This chain joins TRBV11-2 and TRBJ2-7; 15 nucleotides line up with TRBD2. The germline V gene has CDR1 SGHAT and CDR2 FQNNGV. V was clipped by 7 bases and J by 0 bases; unmatched bases: 13. The CDR3 is 19 amino acids. Here the CDR3 reads CASIPLTGTSGRSSYEQYF. The CDR3 DNA follows: TGTGCCAGCATCCCCTTAACCGGGACTAGCGGGAGGAGCTCCTACGAGCAGTACTTC.